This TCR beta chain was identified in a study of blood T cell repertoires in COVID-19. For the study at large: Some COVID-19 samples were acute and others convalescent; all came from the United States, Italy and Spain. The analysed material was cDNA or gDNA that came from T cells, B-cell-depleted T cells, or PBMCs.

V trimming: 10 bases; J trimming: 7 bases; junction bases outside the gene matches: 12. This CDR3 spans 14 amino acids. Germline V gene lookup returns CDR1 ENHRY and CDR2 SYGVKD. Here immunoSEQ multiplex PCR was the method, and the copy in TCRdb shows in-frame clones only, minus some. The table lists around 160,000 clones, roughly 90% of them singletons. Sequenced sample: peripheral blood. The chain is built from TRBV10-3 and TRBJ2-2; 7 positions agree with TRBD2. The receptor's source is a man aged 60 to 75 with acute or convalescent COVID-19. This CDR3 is CATVGKGGIGELFF. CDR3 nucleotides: TGTGCCACAGTCGGGAAGGGAGGGATCGGGGAGCTGTTTTTT.